These 6 T cell receptor beta chains came from one sample sequenced in a study of beta chain features in type 1 diabetes (dated by TCRdb to the late 2010s). Receptor libraries were prepared by the immunoSEQ multiplex PCR assay. The High Capacity cDNA Reverse Transcription Kit was used to reverse transcribe all of the isolated RNA, meaning that expressed TCRB transcripts were what got sequenced. The table was pulled from immuneACCESS by TCRdb, which kept in-frame rearrangements only. Such tables lose some clones; where checked, under half of the loss comes from unresolved V genes, and the rest has no known cause. A total of some 25,000 clones appear in this sample, approximately 51% of them only once. Together, the top ten hold 1.5% of the sample. Antigens of these TCRs are unknown. General study outcomes and caveats: Type 1 diabetes patients showed a moderate but significant shortening of TCRB CDR3 length in all four CD4+ subsets.

Material for sequencing was Tregs from blood. The cell subset or site label, as the study defines it: regulatory CD4+ T cells. The receptors derive from a woman aged 18-29 years with type 1 diabetes.

CDR3 nucleotide sequence: TGTGCCAGCAGTGAGGGTGGCGGCAGGGCGGGCTACACCTTC. Protein: CASSEGGGRAGYTF. V and J are TRBV6-1 and TRBJ1-2; D may be TRBD1 (5 bases). In germline, CDR1 is MNHNS, CDR2 SASEGT. The CDR3 extends over 14 amino acids. V was clipped by 3 bases and J by 8 bases, with 16 bases between them.

The table lists this clone with a few counts. The chain couples TRBV29-1 to TRBJ1-2, with 9 positions matching TRBD1. The V segment lost 6 bases and the J segment 0 bases; nucleotides outside the gene matches: 8. This CDR3 contains 15 residues. Germline CDR1 reads SQVTM; CDR2 reads ANQGSEA. The CDR3, as DNA: TGCAGCGTAGACCGGGACAGGGTGGCTAACTATGGCTACACCTTC. Encoded protein: CSVDRDRVANYGYTF.

This clone came up once. No DNA is shown, since the ends of the CDR3 on it are uncertain; the CDR3 is the one TCRdb lists. The chain carries TRBV12-2 and TRBJ2-7; the D call TRBD2 from the table was never checked on the DNA. TRBV12-2 is annotated as a pseudogene. The CDR3 extends over 19 residues, inclusive of both ends. CDR3 in amino acids: CASRLWGAGTLKSSYEQYV.

This clone was found a few times. The chain's CDR3 is CASTQDRISNIQYF. The CDR3 DNA follows: TGTGCCAGCACACAAGACAGGATTTCGAACATTCAGTACTTC. The rearrangement uses TRBV7-9 and TRBJ2-4, with D possibly matching TRBD1 (6 bases). Germline V CDR1 and CDR2: SEHNR, FQNEAQ (reference sequence). CDR3 length: 14 amino acids. Trimming removed 7 bases from V and 7 bases from J, with 17 bases in between.

This chain uses TRBV4-2 with TRBJ2-4; a weak D match, TRBD2 (6 bases). Germline values: CDR1 LGHNA, CDR2 YNFKEQ. The CDR3 is 17 amino acids. Trimming removed 3 bases from V and 0 bases from J, with 15 bases in between. CDR3 region: CASSQDRGTLAKNIQYF. For the CDR3, the DNA is TGTGCCAGCAGCCAGGATCGCGGGACCTTAGCCAAAAACATTCAGTACTTC.

The chain carries TRBV7-2 and TRBJ2-3; 11 bases are shared with TRBD2. The CDR3 totals 17 residues. Germline CDR1 and CDR2: SGHTA and FQGNSA. V lost 0 bases, J lost 5 bases, and 7 bases stayed unmatched. The CDR3 region has the DNA TGTGCCAGCAGCTTAGCGGTAGCGGGAGGGCCAATAGATACGCAGTATTTT. It yields the protein CASSLAVAGGPIDTQYF.